This T cell receptor beta chain was found in a study of identical twins. The V and J ends lost 5 bases and 0 bases, in that order; junction bases with no gene match: 5. This CDR3 is built from 16 residues. Germline V gene sequence: CDR1 ENHRY, CDR2 SYGVKD. Broader study findings: Recombination models fit unrelated individuals' TCR alpha sharing but underestimated twins'. Analyses based on zero insertions could be partly confounded by invariant MAIT and iNKT cells. Out-of-frame alpha sequences shared by twins showed excess low generation probability.

Using its own MiXCR run on the 5' RACE reads, TCRdb lists one record per CDR3 protein. This sample has about 530,000 distinct CDR3 sequences, with about 20% found just once. Comment on this clonotype: Its antigen is undetermined.

This sample also belongs to another study, concerning yellow fever vaccine responses in identical twins.

The rearrangement uses TRBV10-3 and TRBJ2-1; TRBD2 matches at 9 bases. What was sequenced was CD4+ T cells sorted from blood. This TCR came from a woman aged 18-30 years in good health. Written as DNA, the CDR3 is TGTGCCATCAGTCTCCGTAGCGGGAGCTCCTACAATGAGCAGTTCTTC. Its protein product is CAISLRSGSSYNEQFF.